This T cell receptor (beta chain) comes out of a study of regulatory T cells in long-lasting Graves disease. Relying on iRepertoire HTBI primers and Arm-PCR of CDR3 regions, the team built TCR beta libraries. From the multiplex PCR reads, TCRdb called clonotypes with MiXCR, one entry per CDR3 protein. The sample contains under 300,000 distinct CDR3 sequences, around 16% of which appear only once. The CDR3 is 13 residues long. The ends were cut back, 3 bases at V and 4 bases at J, with 12 bases in the middle. Germline V gene sequence: CDR1 DFQATT, CDR2 SNEGSKA (reference sequence). Sample time point: newly diagnosed GD, antithyroid drugs for less than 3 months. RNA isolated from PBMCs was used to make the TCR library.

This chain connects TRBV20-1 to TRBJ1-2; TRBD1 is a possible D gene (6 bases). The source material was peripheral blood mononuclear cells (PBMCs), sampled at new diagnosis, from a patient treated with antithyroid drugs. The clonotype comes from a female donor with Graves disease. This CDR3 reads CSARRDTSYGYTF. Written as DNA, the CDR3 is TGCAGTGCTAGGCGGGACACTAGCTATGGCTACACCTTC.